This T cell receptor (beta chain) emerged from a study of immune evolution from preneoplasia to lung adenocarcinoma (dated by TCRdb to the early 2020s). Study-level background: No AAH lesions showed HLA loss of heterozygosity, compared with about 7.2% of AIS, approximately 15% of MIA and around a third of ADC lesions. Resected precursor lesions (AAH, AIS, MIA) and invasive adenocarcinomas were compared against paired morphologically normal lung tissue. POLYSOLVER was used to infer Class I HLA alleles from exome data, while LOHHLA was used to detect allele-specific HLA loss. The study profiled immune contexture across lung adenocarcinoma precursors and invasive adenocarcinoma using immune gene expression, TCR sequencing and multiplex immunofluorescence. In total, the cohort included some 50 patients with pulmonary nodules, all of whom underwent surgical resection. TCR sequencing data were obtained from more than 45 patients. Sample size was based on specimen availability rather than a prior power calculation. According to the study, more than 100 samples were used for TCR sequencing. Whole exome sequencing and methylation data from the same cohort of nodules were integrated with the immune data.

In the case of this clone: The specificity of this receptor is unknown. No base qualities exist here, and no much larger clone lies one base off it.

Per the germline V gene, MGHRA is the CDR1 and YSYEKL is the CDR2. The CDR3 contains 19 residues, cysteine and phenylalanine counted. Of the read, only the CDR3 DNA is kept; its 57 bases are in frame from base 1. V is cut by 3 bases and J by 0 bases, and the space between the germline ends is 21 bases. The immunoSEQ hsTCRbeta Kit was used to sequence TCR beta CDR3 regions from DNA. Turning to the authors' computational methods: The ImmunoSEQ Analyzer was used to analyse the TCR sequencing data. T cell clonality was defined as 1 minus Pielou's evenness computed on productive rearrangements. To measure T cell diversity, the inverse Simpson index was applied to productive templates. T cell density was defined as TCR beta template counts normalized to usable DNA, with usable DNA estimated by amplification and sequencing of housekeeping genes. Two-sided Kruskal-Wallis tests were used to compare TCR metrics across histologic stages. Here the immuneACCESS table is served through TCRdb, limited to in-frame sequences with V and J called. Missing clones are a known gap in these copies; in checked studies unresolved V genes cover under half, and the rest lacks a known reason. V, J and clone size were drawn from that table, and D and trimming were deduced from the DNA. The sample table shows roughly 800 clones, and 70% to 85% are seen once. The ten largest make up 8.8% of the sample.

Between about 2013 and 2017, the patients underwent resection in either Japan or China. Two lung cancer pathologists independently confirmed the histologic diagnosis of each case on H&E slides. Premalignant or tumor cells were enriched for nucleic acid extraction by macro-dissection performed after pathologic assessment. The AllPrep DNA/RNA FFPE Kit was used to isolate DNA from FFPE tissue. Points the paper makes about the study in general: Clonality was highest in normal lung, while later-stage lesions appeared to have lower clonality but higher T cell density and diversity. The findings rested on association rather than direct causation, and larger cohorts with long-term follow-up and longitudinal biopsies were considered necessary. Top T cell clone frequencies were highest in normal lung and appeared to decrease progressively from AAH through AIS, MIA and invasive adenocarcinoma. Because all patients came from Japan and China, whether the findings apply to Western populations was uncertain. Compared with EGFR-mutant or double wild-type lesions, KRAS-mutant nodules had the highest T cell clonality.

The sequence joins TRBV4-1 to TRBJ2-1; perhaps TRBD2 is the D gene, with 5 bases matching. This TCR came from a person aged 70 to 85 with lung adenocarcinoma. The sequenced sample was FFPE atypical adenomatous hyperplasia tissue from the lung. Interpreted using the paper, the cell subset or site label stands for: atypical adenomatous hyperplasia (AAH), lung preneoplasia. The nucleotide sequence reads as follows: TGCGCCAGCAGCCACTCTCCTTCCCTACGGGGTGGCTCCTACAATGAGCAGTTCTTC. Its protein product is CASSHSPSLRGGSYNEQFF.